Listed below are T cell receptor beta chains from one sample, sequenced in a study of human T cells and chemical hapten exposure. TCRdb reanalysed the RACE reads using MiXCR and keeps one entry per CDR3 protein. This repertoire shows 40,000 or so distinct CDR3 sequences, 9.6% found once; its top ten account for 11% to 15%. The sample was whole blood, taken in connection with sensitization to the hapten diphenylcyclopropenone (DPC). Receptors were obtained from a woman aged 30 to 39 with alopecia areata. Some clones in this sample may be carry-over from other donors' samples. CDR3s include the opening cysteine and the closing phenylalanine or tryptophan. Each record gives: CDR3 DNA, CDR3 protein, D gene, CDR3 length, clone size, V gene, J gene. The D gene is left open where the match is weak. The listing skips clone size in some rows; elsewhere it reads once, few, many or a size class.

CDR3 DNA: TGTGCCAGCAGCCCTCTGACAGGGGATAGCAATCAGCCCCAGCATTTT
CDR3 protein: CASSPLTGDSNQPQHF
D gene: TRBD1
CDR3 length: 16
clone size: -
V gene: TRBV27
J gene: TRBJ1-5

CDR3 DNA: TGTGCCAGCAGCTTAGAACTGATGAACACTGAAGCTTTCTTT
CDR3 protein: CASSLELMNTEAFF
D gene: -
CDR3 length: 14
clone size: -
V gene: TRBV7-9
J gene: TRBJ1-1

CDR3 DNA: TGTGCCAGCAGTCCCTCGACAGCTCCTAATGAAAAACTGTTTTTT
CDR3 protein: CASSPSTAPNEKLFF
D gene: -
CDR3 length: 15
clone size: -
V gene: TRBV28
J gene: TRBJ1-4

CDR3 DNA: TGTGCCAGCAGCTTGGGGACAGGGGCAACCGGGGAGCTGTTTTTT
CDR3 protein: CASSLGTGATGELFF
D gene: TRBD1
CDR3 length: 15
clone size: few
V gene: TRBV7-7
J gene: TRBJ2-2

CDR3 DNA: TGTGCCAGCAGCGTCTCTAGCGGGGGGGGTACAGATACGCAGTATTTT
CDR3 protein: CASSVSSGGGTDTQYF
D gene: TRBD2
CDR3 length: 16
clone size: -
V gene: TRBV11-2
J gene: TRBJ2-3

CDR3 DNA: TGTGCCAGCAGCCCTAAGCCCCTCCTTAACACCGGGGAGCTGTTTTTT
CDR3 protein: CASSPKPLLNTGELFF
D gene: -
CDR3 length: 16
clone size: few
V gene: TRBV7-2
J gene: TRBJ2-2

CDR3 DNA: TGTGCCAGCAGTGAAGCGCGGGCCTCTACCTACAATGAGCAGTTCTTC
CDR3 protein: CASSEARASTYNEQFF
D gene: -
CDR3 length: 16
clone size: many
V gene: TRBV2
J gene: TRBJ2-1

CDR3 DNA: TGCGGCGTTGAAGATCGGAACCGTAACTATGGCTACACCTTC
CDR3 protein: CGVEDRNRNYGYTF
D gene: -
CDR3 length: 14
clone size: -
V gene: TRBV29-1
J gene: TRBJ1-2

CDR3 DNA: TGTGCCAGCAGCAATCTCCCTCCCCTCAATGACGGGACAGGCATCTACAATGAGCAGTTCTTC
CDR3 protein: CASSNLPPLNDGTGIYNEQFF
D gene: TRBD1
CDR3 length: 21
clone size: -
V gene: TRBV11-2
J gene: TRBJ2-1

CDR3 DNA: TGCGCCAGCAGCTTCGAACAGGGGGCCCACAATGAGCAGTTCTTC
CDR3 protein: CASSFEQGAHNEQFF
D gene: TRBD1
CDR3 length: 15
clone size: few
V gene: TRBV5-1
J gene: TRBJ2-1

CDR3 DNA: TGCGCCAGCAGAATCAGCGGCTCTGGAAACACCATATATTTT
CDR3 protein: CASRISGSGNTIYF
D gene: -
CDR3 length: 14
clone size: many
V gene: TRBV5-1
J gene: TRBJ1-3

CDR3 DNA: TGTGCCAGCACGTTGACGGCGACATCTGAAAACACCATATATTTT
CDR3 protein: CASTLTATSENTIYF
D gene: -
CDR3 length: 15
clone size: many
V gene: TRBV7-2
J gene: TRBJ1-3

CDR3 DNA: TGTGCCAGCAGTTTGTTTCAGGTCCAAGAGACCCAGTACTTC
CDR3 protein: CASSLFQVQETQYF
D gene: -
CDR3 length: 14
clone size: few
V gene: TRBV28
J gene: TRBJ2-5

CDR3 DNA: TGCGCCAGCAGCTTGGAGGGGACGACATATGCTTTCTTT
CDR3 protein: CASSLEGTTYAFF
D gene: -
CDR3 length: 13
clone size: -
V gene: TRBV5-1
J gene: TRBJ1-1

CDR3 DNA: TGTGCCAGCAGCTTGATGTCAGGGGCAAATTCACCCCTCCACTTT
CDR3 protein: CASSLMSGANSPLHF
D gene: -
CDR3 length: 15
clone size: -
V gene: TRBV5-8
J gene: TRBJ1-6

CDR3 DNA: TGCGCCAGCAGCAACCGGGACAGGTTGTTCGATGGCTACACCTTC
CDR3 protein: CASSNRDRLFDGYTF
D gene: TRBD1
CDR3 length: 15
clone size: -
V gene: TRBV5-1
J gene: TRBJ1-2

CDR3 DNA: TGCAGCGTGGGACGGGGCTACGAGCAGTACTTC
CDR3 protein: CSVGRGYEQYF
D gene: -
CDR3 length: 11
clone size: -
V gene: TRBV29-1
J gene: TRBJ2-7

CDR3 DNA: TGTGCCAGCAGCTTATCGGGCAGTCCCAATCAGCCCCAGCATTTT
CDR3 protein: CASSLSGSPNQPQHF
D gene: -
CDR3 length: 15
clone size: many
V gene: TRBV7-6
J gene: TRBJ1-5

CDR3 DNA: TGTGCCAGCAGCCAACAACTAGCGGGGTCGAACACCGGGGAGCTGTTTTTT
CDR3 protein: CASSQQLAGSNTGELFF
D gene: TRBD2
CDR3 length: 17
clone size: few
V gene: TRBV4-2
J gene: TRBJ2-2

CDR3 DNA: TGTGCCAGCAGCTTTCGGACGGGGGGCCCCAGTGAGCAGTTCTTC
CDR3 protein: CASSFRTGGPSEQFF
D gene: -
CDR3 length: 15
clone size: -
V gene: TRBV5-6
J gene: TRBJ2-1

CDR3 DNA: TGTGCCAGCAGTTACGCGGGGGGCGCCTACGAGCAGTACTTC
CDR3 protein: CASSYAGGAYEQYF
D gene: TRBD2
CDR3 length: 14
clone size: -
V gene: TRBV6-5
J gene: TRBJ2-7

CDR3 DNA: TGTGCCAGCAGCAACCATGGTACGGGGGTCTACAATGAGCAGTTCTTC
CDR3 protein: CASSNHGTGVYNEQFF
D gene: -
CDR3 length: 16
clone size: many
V gene: TRBV6-2/TRBV6-3
J gene: TRBJ2-1

CDR3 DNA: TGTGCCAGCAGCACGGTTCAGGGTTACGAGCAGTACTTC
CDR3 protein: CASSTVQGYEQYF
D gene: -
CDR3 length: 13
clone size: many
V gene: TRBV7-2
J gene: TRBJ2-7

CDR3 DNA: TGTGCCAGTAGTATAGTGGACTGGAACACTGAAGCTTTCTTT
CDR3 protein: CASSIVDWNTEAFF
D gene: -
CDR3 length: 14
clone size: many
V gene: TRBV19
J gene: TRBJ1-1

CDR3 DNA: TGTGCCACCAGTGACCCGACTTCTGGAAACACCATATATTTT
CDR3 protein: CATSDPTSGNTIYF
D gene: -
CDR3 length: 14
clone size: few
V gene: TRBV24-1
J gene: TRBJ1-3

CDR3 DNA: TGTGCCAGCAGCTTAGCGCTCGGAACTGGAAACACCATATATTTT
CDR3 protein: CASSLALGTGNTIYF
D gene: -
CDR3 length: 15
clone size: many
V gene: TRBV7-9
J gene: TRBJ1-3

CDR3 DNA: TGTGCCAGCAGAACACATCCGGGACAGGGGGACGAGCAGTACTTC
CDR3 protein: CASRTHPGQGDEQYF
D gene: TRBD1
CDR3 length: 15
clone size: once
V gene: TRBV28
J gene: TRBJ2-7

CDR3 DNA: TGTGCCAGCAGTACCGGACCGGGAAGGACCCAGTACTTC
CDR3 protein: CASSTGPGRTQYF
D gene: -
CDR3 length: 13
clone size: many
V gene: TRBV27
J gene: TRBJ2-5

CDR3 DNA: TGTGCCAGCAGCCAAGTAAGCCAACTAGCGGTCAATGAGCAGTTCTTC
CDR3 protein: CASSQVSQLAVNEQFF
D gene: TRBD2
CDR3 length: 16
clone size: many
V gene: TRBV3-1
J gene: TRBJ2-1

CDR3 DNA: TGCGCCAGCAGCCAAGAAAGCCATAGCACAGATACGCAGTATTTT
CDR3 protein: CASSQESHSTDTQYF
D gene: -
CDR3 length: 15
clone size: -
V gene: TRBV4-3
J gene: TRBJ2-3

CDR3 DNA: TGTGCCAGCAGCACTGACGGGACAACGGGAGAGACCCAGTACTTC
CDR3 protein: CASSTDGTTGETQYF
D gene: -
CDR3 length: 15
clone size: -
V gene: TRBV6-2/TRBV6-3
J gene: TRBJ2-5

CDR3 DNA: TGCAGTGCTAGAGAGTCTAGCGGGGGTCAAGAGACCCAGTACTTC
CDR3 protein: CSARESSGGQETQYF
D gene: TRBD2
CDR3 length: 15
clone size: few
V gene: TRBV20-1
J gene: TRBJ2-5

CDR3 DNA: TGCGCCAGCTGGCTTGGGTCGGGGAACACTGAAGCTTTCTTT
CDR3 protein: CASWLGSGNTEAFF
D gene: -
CDR3 length: 14
clone size: -
V gene: TRBV5-1
J gene: TRBJ1-1

CDR3 DNA: TGTGCCAGCCAGGCAGGGGACTACGAGCAGTACTTC
CDR3 protein: CASQAGDYEQYF
D gene: -
CDR3 length: 12
clone size: -
V gene: TRBV12-3/TRBV12-4
J gene: TRBJ2-7

CDR3 DNA: TGTGCCATCAGTCCGACAGACCCCGCGAACACCGGGGAGCTGTTTTTT
CDR3 protein: CAISPTDPANTGELFF
D gene: -
CDR3 length: 16
clone size: few
V gene: TRBV10-3
J gene: TRBJ2-2

CDR3 DNA: TGTGCCAGCAGCCCCGGCAGGGGGCGGTTCGCTTTCTTT
CDR3 protein: CASSPGRGRFAFF
D gene: TRBD1
CDR3 length: 13
clone size: few
V gene: TRBV3-1
J gene: TRBJ1-1

CDR3 DNA: TGTGCCAGCAGTTTATCCCGTGGGGTGGCCTACGAGCAGTACTTC
CDR3 protein: CASSLSRGVAYEQYF
D gene: -
CDR3 length: 15
clone size: few
V gene: TRBV27
J gene: TRBJ2-7

CDR3 DNA: TGTGCCAGCAGCTTAGAGGGTAGCGGGGTACCCCAGTACTTC
CDR3 protein: CASSLEGSGVPQYF
D gene: TRBD2
CDR3 length: 14
clone size: few
V gene: TRBV7-6
J gene: TRBJ2-5

CDR3 DNA: TGTGCCAGCAGCTTATACGGTAGCGGGGGCATCAATGAGCAGTTCTTC
CDR3 protein: CASSLYGSGGINEQFF
D gene: TRBD2
CDR3 length: 16
clone size: few
V gene: TRBV13
J gene: TRBJ2-1